This T cell receptor beta chain comes out of a study of CD8 T cells in ankylosing spondylitis (dated by TCRdb to the late 2010s). For the study in its entirety: The study profiled T cell receptor beta repertoires in healthy donors and ankylosing spondylitis patients to find disease-linked TCR variants. Peripheral blood samples were taken, and synovial fluid was additionally collected from ankylosing spondylitis patients. The full study cohort was made up of about two dozen ankylosing spondylitis patients and more than 90 healthy donors.

Overall study results and their limits: A TCR beta motif made up of fewer than 10 highly homologous amino acid variants appeared to be characteristic of blood from ankylosing spondylitis patients. In peripheral blood, the disease-linked clones were found at relatively low frequencies and had a CD8+ phenotype. Some TCR beta motif variants had previously been reported in synovial fluid and blood of reactive arthritis patients, which suggested common disease-initiation mechanisms. The disease-linked clones were reported as significantly enriched in matched synovial fluid samples from ankylosing spondylitis patients.

The CDR1 and CDR2 encoded by the germline V gene (reference sequence) are DFQATT and SNEGSKA. The V end gives up 4 bases and the J end 3 bases, leaving 4 bases in the junction not matched to a gene. Including cysteine and phenylalanine, the CDR3 has 13 amino acids. The only DNA kept is the CDR3, 39 bases in frame from the first base. Sequencing relied on an Illumina HiSeq 2500. TCR beta libraries were prepared by quantitative 5'-RACE with molecular barcodes. Regarding the original processing steps: Disease-linked TCR variants were identified with a new computational method built on a probabilistic model of VDJ rearrangement. TCRdb trimmed the raw reads at Q25, called clones with MiXCR and kept productive beta chains. Each record represents a unique CDR3 protein, reported with the most common genes and DNA among its rows. These V and J calls rely on TCRdb rather than the paper's analysis. Recorded for this sample are fewer than 200,000 distinct CDR3 sequences; 18% of them occurred a single time. Jointly, the top ten make up approximately 4.3% of the sample.

This clonotype was found a few times. Its antigen is unknown. Base qualities are not at hand, and no much larger clone is one base apart. Sequencing used blood, either unsorted or a sorted T cell fraction (not recorded which). This clonotype was sampled from a male donor aged 5-29 years with ankylosing spondylitis or in good health (not recorded which). Donor details come from another sample of the same person, matched by shared clones. Rearrangement joined TRBV20-1 to TRBJ2-7, with 9 middle bases fitting TRBD1. At the DNA level, the sequence is TGCAGTGCTACCGGGACAGGGCTCTACGAGCAGTACTTC. Its translation is CSATGTGLYEQYF.